This is a list of T cell receptor beta chains from one sample in a study of regulatory T cells in long-lasting Graves disease. TCRdb fed the multiplex PCR reads into MiXCR, producing one record per CDR3 protein. Among around 500,000 distinct CDR3 sequences listed, approximately 15% were seen once. This same sample was also taken into another study, of T cells in Graves' hyperthyroidism and ophthalmopathy.

The sample consisted of peripheral blood mononuclear cells (PBMCs), taken at new diagnosis, from a patient treated with antithyroid drugs. The source is a man aged 25 to 40 with Graves disease. CDR3s include the opening cysteine and the closing phenylalanine or tryptophan. D genes are given only for firm matches. Clone size is given for some rows only: seen once, a few or many times, or a class if the clone is expanded.

abundance	v_gene	j_gene	d_gene	CDR3aa	CDR3nt
NA	TRBV28	TRBJ2-3	NA	CASSLGLEGGTDTQYF	TGTGCCAGCAGTTTAGGGTTGGAAGGGGGCACAGATACGCAGTATTTT
many	TRBV3-1	TRBJ2-1	NA	CASSQGGTFEGNEQFF	TGTGCCAGCAGCCAAGGCGGGACTTTCGAGGGCAATGAGCAGTTCTTC
many	TRBV10-2	TRBJ2-3	NA	CASSESGDTQYF	TGCGCCAGCAGTGAGTCGGGAGATACGCAGTATTTT
few	TRBV27	TRBJ2-7	TRBD2	CASREPGLAKITYEQYF	TGTGCCAGCAGAGAACCGGGACTAGCGAAGATCACTTACGAGCAGTACTTC
NA	TRBV20-1	TRBJ2-7	TRBD2	CSARPRGLAGGYEQYF	TGCAGTGCTAGGCCCAGGGGACTAGCGGGAGGGTACGAGCAGTACTTC
many	TRBV18	TRBJ2-5	TRBD1	CASSQGQETTQYF	TGTGCCAGCTCACAGGGACAGGAAACGACCCAGTACTTC
NA	TRBV12-3/TRBV12-4	TRBJ2-3	NA	CASSDMVAYDSRADTQYF	TGTGCCAGCAGCGACATGGTGGCCTACGACAGTCGCGCAGATACGCAGTATTTT
many	TRBV24-1	TRBJ2-7	NA	CATATGESGEQYF	TGTGCCACCGCCACAGGAGAAAGCGGCGAGCAGTACTTC
NA	TRBV7-9	TRBJ1-1	NA	CASSSGTDGGAFF	TGTGCCAGCAGCTCTGGGACGGACGGCGGAGCTTTCTTT
few	TRBV5-4	TRBJ2-1	TRBD2	CASSLASREGRNEQFF	TGTGCCAGCAGCTTGGCCAGCCGGGAGGGCCGCAATGAGCAGTTCTTC
NA	TRBV19	TRBJ1-5	NA	CASRHADNQPQHF	TGTGCCAGTCGGCACGCGGACAATCAGCCCCAGCATTTT
many	TRBV10-2	TRBJ2-1	NA	CASSDGLTYNEQFF	TGCGCCAGCAGTGACGGTCTTACTTACAATGAGCAGTTCTTC
NA	TRBV3-1	TRBJ2-2	TRBD1	CASSHGTGWRVTNTGELFF	TGTGCCAGCAGCCACGGGACAGGATGGCGGGTTACGAACACCGGGGAGCTGTTTTTT
many	TRBV7-9	TRBJ2-7	NA	CASSLGGVYEQYF	TGTGCCAGCAGCTTAGGCGGGGTCTACGAGCAGTACTTC
many	TRBV29-1	TRBJ1-1	TRBD1	CSVVGNRGREGGTEAFF	TGCAGCGTTGTGGGGAACAGGGGGCGTGAGGGGGGCACTGAAGCTTTCTTT
many	TRBV6-1	TRBJ2-1	NA	CASSPVGGNEQFF	TGTGCCAGCAGTCCTGTAGGAGGGAATGAGCAGTTCTTC
many	TRBV13	TRBJ2-7	TRBD2	CASSSRLAGEVEQYF	TGTGCCAGCAGCTCCAGACTAGCGGGAGAGGTCGAGCAGTACTTC
NA	TRBV20-1	TRBJ2-7	NA	CSAREVGLAPYF	TGCAGTGCTAGAGAGGTAGGGCTAGCTCCGTACTTC
NA	TRBV5-8	TRBJ2-1	TRBD2	CASSLGIAGGTYNEQFF	TGTGCCAGCAGCTTGGGGATAGCGGGAGGCACCTACAATGAGCAGTTCTTC
many	TRBV2	TRBJ1-4	NA	CASRQGWANEKLFF	TGTGCCAGCCGCCAGGGCTGGGCTAATGAAAAACTGTTTTTT
few	TRBV24-1	TRBJ1-2	NA	CATSDRDNNGYTF	TGTGCCACCAGTGACCGGGACAACAATGGCTACACCTTC
many	TRBV12-3/TRBV12-4	TRBJ2-1	NA	CASSFKSEQFF	TGTGCCAGCAGTTTCAAAAGTGAGCAGTTCTTC
few	TRBV29-1	TRBJ2-2	NA	CSGGSGPNTGELFF	TGCAGCGGGGGCAGCGGCCCGAACACCGGGGAGCTGTTTTTT
few	TRBV9	TRBJ1-3	NA	CASSADGRGNTIYF	TGTGCCAGCAGCGCCGACGGCAGGGGAAACACCATATATTTT
many	TRBV2	TRBJ2-1	TRBD2	CASSGLAGGYNEQFF	TGTGCCAGCAGTGGGCTAGCGGGCGGCTACAATGAGCAGTTCTTC
many	TRBV6-2/TRBV6-3	TRBJ2-7	TRBD1	CASSEIDRGPYEQYF	TGTGCCAGCAGTGAGATCGACAGGGGGCCCTACGAGCAGTACTTC
many	TRBV20-1	TRBJ1-1	NA	CSAMRGAETEAFF	TGCAGTGCTATGAGGGGGGCTGAGACTGAAGCTTTCTTT
many	TRBV7-2	TRBJ2-5	TRBD1	CASSLAGDRGRRETQYF	TGTGCCAGCAGCTTAGCGGGGGACAGGGGGCGCCGGGAGACCCAGTACTTC
many	TRBV6-2/TRBV6-3	TRBJ2-7	TRBD1	CASQTGTANEQYF	TGTGCCAGCCAGACCGGGACAGCTAACGAGCAGTACTTC
NA	TRBV6-5	TRBJ1-2	NA	CASSYGVGYTF	TGTGCCAGCAGTTATGGGGTCGGCTACACCTTC
many	TRBV12-3/TRBV12-4	TRBJ2-7	NA	CASTLGAYKSYEQYF	TGTGCCAGCACCCTAGGGGCCTACAAATCCTACGAGCAGTACTTC
few	TRBV29-1	TRBJ2-3	NA	CSVARTVITDTQYF	TGCAGCGTTGCCCGGACAGTCATCACAGATACGCAGTATTTT
many	TRBV6-5	TRBJ2-7	NA	CASSSEGYEQYF	TGTGCCAGCAGTTCTGAGGGCTACGAGCAGTACTTC
many	TRBV29-1	TRBJ1-2	TRBD1	CSGTGEQDGYTF	TGCAGCGGGACAGGAGAACAGGATGGCTACACCTTC
NA	TRBV14	TRBJ2-3	TRBD2	CASSQNLYGLAGDTDTQYF	TGTGCCAGCAGCCAGAACCTTTATGGACTAGCGGGAGATACAGATACGCAGTATTTT
few	TRBV5-6	TRBJ2-7	NA	CASSRRRPSEQYF	TGTGCCAGCAGTCGGCGGCGGCCCTCCGAGCAGTACTTC
NA	TRBV27	TRBJ1-1	TRBD1	CASSLATGGGMSTEAFF	TGTGCCAGCAGTTTAGCGACAGGGGGCGGGATGAGCACTGAAGCTTTCTTT
many	TRBV6-2/TRBV6-3	TRBJ1-1	NA	CASSRDSNTEAFF	TGTGCCAGCAGTAGGGACTCGAACACTGAAGCTTTCTTT
NA	TRBV5-6	TRBJ2-5	TRBD2	CASSFRTSGSQETQYF	TGTGCCAGCAGCTTCCGAACTAGCGGGTCGCAAGAGACCCAGTACTTC
few	TRBV20-1	TRBJ1-4	NA	CSARSAGHATNEKLFF	TGCAGTGCTAGGTCCGCAGGACATGCAACTAATGAAAAACTGTTTTTT
few	TRBV20-1	TRBJ1-2	TRBD1	CSAKPGQGYGYTF	TGCAGTGCTAAACCGGGACAGGGGTATGGCTACACCTTC
NA	TRBV4-2	TRBJ2-3	NA	CASSQALVGDTDTQYF	TGTGCCAGCAGCCAAGCACTAGTTGGGGACACAGATACGCAGTATTTT
many	TRBV12-3/TRBV12-4	TRBJ2-7	NA	CASSSGFYEQYF	TGTGCCAGCAGTTCAGGGTTCTACGAGCAGTACTTC
few	TRBV9	TRBJ2-2	TRBD2	CASSPPPGLAQIANTGELFF	TGTGCCAGCAGCCCCCCGCCGGGACTAGCGCAGATCGCGAACACCGGGGAGCTGTTTTTT
NA	TRBV11-2	TRBJ2-5	TRBD2	CASSPQLAGAAETQHF	TGTGCCAGCAGCCCCCAACTAGCGGGAGCGGCGGAGACCCAGCACTTC
many	TRBV11-2	TRBJ1-1	NA	CASSLDNGLDTEAFF	TGTGCCAGCAGCTTAGATAACGGGTTGGACACTGAAGCTTTCTTT